This passage covers 12 T cell receptor beta chains from one sample sequenced in a study of T cell clonotyping in hematopoietic cell transplantation. Sequencing used immunoSEQ multiplex PCR; TCRdb keeps in-frame clones, though not all of them. The table shows roughly 46,000 clones, with roughly 85% occurring only once. The time point here: recipient sample about 28 days before transplant, after cytoreduction. The sample consisted of peripheral blood mononuclear cells, taken before stem cell transplant. The receptors shown here come from a man aged 55 to 69 with myelodysplastic syndrome. Some clones in this sample may be carry-over from other donors' samples.

The chain couples TRBV6-1 to TRBJ2-1, with 8 bases that match TRBD1. CDR1 and CDR2 (germline): MNHNS, SASEGT. The CDR3 covers 15 residues. V shed 6 bases and J 2 bases; nucleotides not matched to a gene: 6. CDR3 sequence: CASRHRGYPYNEQFF. CDR3 nucleotides: TGTGCCAGCAGACACAGGGGGTACCCCTACAATGAGCAGTTCTTC.

The V call is TRBV25-1, the J call TRBJ1-1, with a possible D match to TRBD1 (5 bases). This CDR3 has 16 amino acids. Germline-derived CDR1 and CDR2 are MGHDK and SYGVNS. V lost 4 bases, J lost 0 bases, and 15 bases lay in between. CDR3 coding DNA: TGTGCCAGCAGTGGCGGGGCAGGCCAAATGAACACTGAAGCTTTCTTT. It is translated as CASSGGAGQMNTEAFF.

The V and J genes are TRBV23-1 and TRBJ2-1; 12 nucleotides match TRBD2. TRBV23-1 is labeled an ORF, and its function is uncertain. The CDR3 loop spans 18 amino acids. V shed 0 bases and J 4 bases; nucleotides not matched to a gene: 7. The CDR3 region is CASSQSCLGLAGYNEQFF. In nucleotides, the CDR3 is TGCGCCAGCAGTCAATCGTGTTTAGGACTAGCGGGGTACAATGAGCAGTTCTTC.

The genes are TRBV12-5 and TRBJ1-2, with 10 bases aligning to TRBD1. The ends lost 1 base at V and 10 bases at J; junction bases unmatched: 3. Germline CDR1 reads LGHNT; CDR2 reads FRNRAP. This CDR3 is 13 amino acids long. The CDR3 reads CASGLGRQGAYTF. The CDR3 region has the DNA TGTGCTAGTGGTTTGGGAAGACAGGGGGCCTACACCTTC.

J is TRBJ1-2 and V is TRBV6-6; no definite D call. CDR3 length: 12 amino acids. Looked up from germline, CDR1 is MNHNY and CDR2 is SVGAGI (reference sequence). The V gene lost 2 bases and the J gene lost 4 bases, with 5 bases spanning the gap. CDR3 amino acids: CASSYIGYGYTF. In DNA, the CDR3 is TGTGCCAGCAGTTACATCGGCTATGGCTACACCTTC.

The rearrangement joins TRBV6-6 to TRBJ2-7; 10 bases match TRBD1. Germline CDR1 is MNHNY and CDR2 is SVGAGI (reference sequence). V dropped 6 bases and J dropped 1; count of bases not matched to a gene: 3. This CDR3 region has 14 residues. The CDR3 spells CASSGQGGSYEQYF. The CDR3 DNA reads TGTGCCAGCAGCGGACAGGGGGGATCCTACGAGCAGTACTTC.

The chain links TRBV7-9 to TRBJ2-7; D gene ambiguous. Germline CDR1 SEHNR, CDR2 FQNEAQ (reference sequence). This CDR3 spans 13 amino acids. V dropped 2 bases and J dropped 4 bases, with 9 bases sitting between them. The CDR3 nucleotides read TGTGCCAGCAGCTTAAGGGCCGAATACGAGCAGTACTTC. This codes for CASSLRAEYEQYF.

V usage is TRBV30 and J usage is TRBJ2-1; D is possibly TRBD1 (5 bases). Trimming took off 1 base at V and 8 bases at J, with 12 bases between the two ends. The CDR3 totals 13 residues. Per germline, CDR1 GTSNPN and CDR2 SVGIG (reference sequence). Here the CDR3 reads CAWSAGRVHEQFF. CDR3 DNA: TGTGCCTGGAGTGCTGGCAGGGTCCATGAGCAGTTCTTC.

The chain employs TRBV11-2 and TRBJ2-5; 12 bases line up with TRBD2. CDR1 is SGHAT, CDR2 FQNNGV, per germline. The CDR3 runs 16 residues. With V trimmed by 2 bases and J by 2 bases, 3 bases remained unmatched. The CDR3 DNA sequence: TGTGCCAGCAGCTTATACCTAGCGGGGGGGCAAGAGACCCAGTACTTC. The encoded protein is CASSLYLAGGQETQYF. Full variable domain (missing parts from reference TRBV11-2 and TRBJ2-5): EAGVAQSPRYKIIEKRQSVAFWCNPISGHATLYWYQQILGQGPKLLIQFQNNGVVDDSQLPKDRFSAERLKGVDSTLKIQPAKLEDSAVYLCASSLYLAGGQETQYFGPGTRLLVL.

The chain employs TRBV6-6 and TRBJ1-1; tentative D call: TRBD1 (6 bases). Deletions cut 7 bases from V and 3 bases from J, with 18 bases between. Germline V CDR1 and CDR2: MNHNY, SVGAGI (reference sequence). The CDR3 is 15 residues long. CDR3 DNA: TGTGCCAGCAATCTCGGGGCAGCAGGGGACACTGAAGCTTTCTTT. Protein product: CASNLGAAGDTEAFF.

The chain combines TRBV9 with TRBJ2-5; D may be TRBD1 (6 bases). CDR1 is SGDLS, CDR2 YYNGEE, per germline. CDR3 length equals 15 residues. Trimming took 3 bases from V and 5 from J, leaving 17 bases between them. The CDR3 loop reads CASSGSGTKGETQYF. For the CDR3, the DNA is TGTGCCAGCAGCGGATCCGGGACAAAGGGGGAGACCCAGTACTTC.

CDR3 loop: CASTRASASTGELFF. As DNA, the CDR3 is TGTGCCAGTACCCGGGCTAGCGCGTCCACCGGGGAGCTGTTTTTT. J is TRBJ2-2 and V is TRBV19, with a possible D match to TRBD2 (6 bases). Germline CDR1 is LNHDA and CDR2 is SQIVND (reference sequence). CDR3 length equals 15 residues. V was pared by 7 bases and J by 4 bases, with 16 bases between.